This is a list of T cell receptor beta chains from one sample in a study of control samples from healthy donors and cancer patients. The method was immunoSEQ multiplex PCR; TCRdb's version includes in-frame clones alone and lacks a portion of them. This table holds 120,000 or so clones, 87% found once. The sample was blood. The origin of the receptors is a man aged 25 to 40 in good health. Each CDR3 is given with its conserved first and last residue. A D gene is named only where the DNA matches it firmly. Clone sizes are given selectively: once, few, many, or a class where the clone is expanded.

size: .; J: TRBJ2-7; D: .; V: TRBV5-6; CDR3: CASSLAQNYEQYF; DNA: TGTGCCAGCAGCTTGGCTCAAAACTACGAGCAGTACTTC
size: .; J: TRBJ1-1; D: .; V: TRBV27; CDR3: CASSLSGQHIEAFF; DNA: TGTGCCAGCAGTCTTTCCGGACAGCACATTGAAGCTTTCTTT
size: .; J: TRBJ1-2; D: TRBD1; V: TRBV5-1; CDR3: CASSLAGTVADGYTF; DNA: TGCGCCAGCAGCTTGGCCGGGACAGTCGCAGATGGCTACACCTTC
size: .; J: TRBJ1-1; D: .; V: TRBV19; CDR3: CASNRMSRPYTEAFF; DNA: TGTGCCAGTAATCGTATGTCCAGGCCTTACACTGAAGCTTTCTTT
size: .; J: TRBJ1-1; D: TRBD1; V: TRBV5-1; CDR3: CASSLGQGATEAFF; DNA: TGCGCCAGCAGCTTAGGACAGGGGGCGACTGAAGCTTTCTTT
size: once; J: TRBJ1-5; D: .; V: TRBV10-2; CDR3: CASSESKAGTRSQPQHF; DNA: TGCGCCAGCAGTGAGTCAAAAGCCGGGACTAGGAGTCAGCCCCAGCATTTT
size: .; J: TRBJ2-2; D: .; V: TRBV5-1; CDR3: CASSLAGKLDGELFF; DNA: TGCGCCAGCAGCTTGGCCGGCAAATTGGACGGGGAGCTGTTTTTT
size: .; J: TRBJ1-1; D: .; V: TRBV27; CDR3: CASRSVNTEAFF; DNA: TGTGCCAGCAGATCCGTGAACACTGAAGCTTTCTTT
size: few; J: TRBJ2-6; D: .; V: TRBV28; CDR3: CASSSRRVTSGANVLTF; DNA: TGTGCCAGCAGTAGCCGGCGGGTTACCTCTGGGGCCAACGTCCTGACTTTC
size: .; J: TRBJ1-3; D: TRBD1; V: TRBV3-1/TRBV3-2; CDR3: CASSQGVGGSGGNTIYF; DNA: TGTGCCAGCAGCCAAGGAGTAGGGGGCTCTGGTGGAAACACCATATATTTT
size: .; J: TRBJ1-5; D: TRBD1; V: TRBV18; CDR3: CASSAGTGANQPQHF; DNA: TGTGCCAGCTCGGCCGGGACAGGGGCCAATCAGCCCCAGCATTTT
size: .; J: TRBJ1-2; D: .; V: TRBV9; CDR3: CASSPAPGYTF; DNA: TGTGCCAGCAGCCCCGCCCCAGGCTACACCTTC
size: .; J: TRBJ2-6; D: .; V: TRBV5-8; CDR3: CASSFPSPSGANVLTF; DNA: TGTGCCAGCAGCTTCCCCAGCCCCTCTGGGGCCAACGTCCTGACTTTC
size: .; J: TRBJ2-1; D: .; V: TRBV9; CDR3: CASSNFVGRDYNEQFF; DNA: TGTGCCAGCAGCAACTTTGTAGGTCGGGACTACAATGAGCAGTTCTTC
size: few; J: TRBJ1-2; D: .; V: TRBV11-2; CDR3: CASSLNTNYGYTF; DNA: TGTGCCAGCAGCTTAAACACTAACTATGGCTACACCTTC
size: .; J: TRBJ2-1; D: TRBD1; V: TRBV13; CDR3: CASSLTRGQYNEQFF; DNA: TGTGCCAGCAGCTTAACGAGGGGACAGTACAATGAGCAGTTCTTC
size: .; J: TRBJ1-5; D: .; V: TRBV6-6; CDR3: CASSERGNQPQHF; DNA: TGTGCCAGCAGTGAGAGGGGCAATCAGCCCCAGCATTTT
size: .; J: TRBJ1-6; D: .; V: TRBV10-3; CDR3: CAITEGSSYNSPLHF; DNA: TGTGCCATCACGGAGGGGAGCTCCTATAATTCACCCCTCCACTTT
size: .; J: TRBJ1-1; D: .; V: TRBV19; CDR3: CASSIPDRKSTEAFF; DNA: TGTGCCAGTAGTATTCCCGACAGGAAGAGCACTGAAGCTTTCTTT
size: .; J: TRBJ2-2; D: TRBD1; V: TRBV10-3; CDR3: CAISGGQGATGELFF; DNA: TGTGCCATCAGTGGTGGACAGGGGGCCACCGGGGAGCTGTTTTTT
size: .; J: TRBJ1-1; D: .; V: TRBV14; CDR3: CASSPFRGTLVHTEAFF; DNA: TGTGCCAGCAGCCCGTTCAGGGGCACCCTCGTCCACACTGAAGCTTTCTTT
size: .; J: TRBJ1-1; D: TRBD1; V: TRBV3-1/TRBV3-2; CDR3: CASSQEGGSATEAFF; DNA: TGTGCCAGCAGCCAAGAAGGGGGCAGCGCCACTGAAGCTTTCTTT
size: .; J: TRBJ1-1; D: .; V: TRBV29-1; CDR3: CSGGRWGTEAFF; DNA: TGCAGCGGAGGACGTTGGGGCACTGAAGCTTTCTTT
size: .; J: TRBJ1-5; D: .; V: TRBV6-1; CDR3: CASSEVNESNQPQHF; DNA: TGTGCCAGCAGTGAAGTTAACGAGAGCAATCAGCCCCAGCATTTT
size: many; J: TRBJ1-2; D: .; V: TRBV6-5; CDR3: CASSPDAWNWGYTF; DNA: TGTGCCAGCAGCCCCGACGCCTGGAACTGGGGCTACACCTTC
size: .; J: TRBJ2-7; D: TRBD1; V: TRBV9; CDR3: CASSAARTNSGGEQYF; DNA: TGTGCCAGCAGCGCCGCCCGTACCAACTCAGGGGGAGAGCAGTACTTC
size: .; J: TRBJ2-2; D: .; V: TRBV5-4; CDR3: CASSLMTVRTGELFF; DNA: TGTGCCAGCAGCTTGATGACGGTTCGGACCGGGGAGCTGTTTTTT
size: .; J: TRBJ2-5; D: .; V: TRBV7-2; CDR3: CASSLAGTSVRETQYF; DNA: TGTGCCAGCAGCTTAGCTGGGACCTCCGTCCGGGAGACCCAGTACTTC
size: .; J: TRBJ2-2; D: .; V: TRBV2; CDR3: CASSALPGTGELFF; DNA: TGTGCCAGCAGTGCTTTGCCTGGTACCGGGGAGCTGTTTTTT
size: .; J: TRBJ2-1; D: TRBD2; V: TRBV7-7; CDR3: CASSLAIGGADEQFF; DNA: TGTGCCAGCAGCTTAGCGATCGGGGGGGCCGATGAGCAGTTCTTC
size: medium-sized; J: TRBJ1-2; D: TRBD1; V: TRBV3-1/TRBV3-2; CDR3: CASSFDRVFGNGYTF; DNA: TGTGCCAGCAGCTTCGACAGGGTATTCGGGAATGGCTACACCTTC
size: .; J: TRBJ1-6; D: .; V: TRBV10-3; CDR3: CAIRPEGGNSPLHF; DNA: TGTGCCATCAGACCGGAGGGGGGCAACTCACCCCTCCACTTT
size: .; J: TRBJ1-1; D: TRBD1; V: TRBV7-3; CDR3: CASSLGTGALAEAFF; DNA: TGTGCCAGCAGCTTAGGGACAGGAGCGCTCGCTGAAGCTTTCTTT
size: .; J: TRBJ1-2; D: .; V: TRBV28; CDR3: CASSSPQRLGGYTF; DNA: TGTGCCAGCAGTTCCCCTCAGAGGTTGGGGGGCTACACCTTC
size: .; J: TRBJ1-2; D: .; V: TRBV29-1; CDR3: CSVVGSSNYGYTF; DNA: TGCAGCGTTGTCGGCAGCTCTAACTATGGCTACACCTTC
size: .; J: TRBJ1-2; D: TRBD1; V: TRBV7-9; CDR3: CASSLEGANPNYGYTF; DNA: TGTGCCAGCAGCTTGGAGGGGGCGAATCCAAACTATGGCTACACCTTC
size: .; J: TRBJ1-1; D: .; V: TRBV11-2; CDR3: CASSLAQGFEAFF; DNA: TGTGCCAGCAGCTTAGCACAGGGATTTGAAGCTTTCTTT
size: once; J: TRBJ2-3; D: .; V: TRBV5-1; CDR3: CASSPDRDTQYF; DNA: TGCGCCAGCAGCCCAGACCGGGATACGCAGTATTTT
size: .; J: TRBJ1-1; D: TRBD1; V: TRBV7-2; CDR3: CASSPRQGRTEAFF; DNA: TGTGCCAGCAGCCCCCGACAGGGACGAACTGAAGCTTTCTTT
size: .; J: TRBJ1-2; D: .; V: TRBV7-9; CDR3: CASSPGTHAAGYTF; DNA: TGTGCCAGCAGCCCAGGGACCCACGCCGCTGGCTACACCTTC
size: .; J: TRBJ1-1; D: .; V: TRBV19; CDR3: CASRADKNTEAFF; DNA: TGTGCCAGTAGGGCGGATAAGAACACTGAAGCTTTCTTT
size: .; J: TRBJ2-5; D: TRBD2; V: TRBV6-6; CDR3: CASEPSGGPYQETQYF; DNA: TGTGCCAGCGAGCCTAGCGGGGGCCCGTACCAAGAGACCCAGTACTTC
size: .; J: TRBJ1-5; D: TRBD1; V: TRBV18; CDR3: CASSDSTGSNQPQHF; DNA: TGTGCCAGCTCGGATTCGACAGGGAGCAATCAGCCCCAGCATTTT